Listed below are T cell receptor beta chains from one sample, sequenced in a study of regulatory T cells in long-lasting Graves disease. TCRdb ran MiXCR on the multiplex PCR reads and lists one entry per CDR3 protein. Here the sample spans 310,000 or so distinct CDR3 sequences, 22% being singletons. The sample in question was peripheral blood mononuclear cells (PBMCs), obtained when the disease was refractory, from a patient treated with antithyroid drugs. These TCRs come from a female donor with Graves disease. Both conserved end residues are part of each CDR3. Each record gives: clone size, D gene, V gene, J gene, CDR3 protein, CDR3 DNA. The D gene is left open where the match is weak. Clone size is stated in some rows and not others, as once, few, many or a class when expanded.

.	.	TRBV19	TRBJ1-6	CATGRNGSPLHF	TGTGCCACCGGACGTAATGGTTCACCCCTCCACTTT
few	TRBD1	TRBV3-1	TRBJ1-2	CASSQALSDRVEGYGYTF	TGTGCCAGCAGCCAAGCCCTTTCCGACAGGGTAGAGGGCTATGGCTACACCTTC
many	TRBD1	TRBV15	TRBJ1-4	CATSRSRDRGRGEKLFF	TGTGCCACCAGCAGGTCCCGGGACAGGGGCCGGGGAGAAAAACTGTTTTTT
many	.	TRBV20-1	TRBJ2-5	CSARGWEKTQYF	TGCAGTGCTAGAGGATGGGAAAAGACCCAGTACTTC
.	TRBD2	TRBV6-5	TRBJ2-7	CASSYSNVRDYNQRAQYF	TGTGCCAGCAGTTACTCGAATGTTCGGGACTACAATCAGCGAGCGCAGTACTTC
many	TRBD1	TRBV2	TRBJ2-5	CASQPIQGWETQYF	TGTGCCAGTCAGCCGATACAGGGGTGGGAGACCCAGTACTTC
once	.	TRBV25-1	TRBJ1-1	CASSAVRQTNTEAFF	TGTGCCAGCAGTGCCGTTAGACAGACGAACACTGAAGCTTTCTTT
many	.	TRBV30	TRBJ1-2	CAEGERDYGYTF	TGTGCCGAAGGGGAACGGGACTATGGCTACACCTTC
.	TRBD2	TRBV6-1	TRBJ2-2	CASRPKRGSTGELFF	TGTGCCAGCAGACCCAAGCGGGGCAGCACCGGGGAGCTGTTTTTT
.	TRBD1	TRBV7-2	TRBJ2-6	CASSLETGTVPGANVLTF	TGTGCCAGCAGCTTAGAAACCGGGACAGTTCCTGGGGCCAACGTCCTGACTTTC
many	TRBD1	TRBV29-1	TRBJ1-1	CSGAGQANTEAFF	TGCAGCGGTGCGGGACAGGCGAACACTGAAGCTTTCTTT
many	.	TRBV28	TRBJ1-6	CASSNPGGVMHLHF	TGTGCCAGCAGCAATCCGGGGGGCGTAATGCACCTCCACTTT
.	.	TRBV29-1	TRBJ1-2	CSVQENYGYTF	TGCAGCGTACAGGAGAACTATGGCTACACCTTC
many	.	TRBV7-9	TRBJ1-4	CASSQGRENEKLFF	TGTGCCAGCAGCCAGGGACGGGAAAATGAAAAACTGTTTTTT
.	.	TRBV20-1	TRBJ2-2	CSARGGRAAGRDTGELFF	TGCAGTGCTAGAGGGGGCCGTGCGGCAGGGCGGGACACCGGGGAGCTGTTTTTT
once	.	TRBV27	TRBJ1-4	CASSYGFREKLFF	TGTGCCAGCAGTTACGGGTTTCGGGAAAAACTGTTTTTT
few	TRBD1	TRBV24-1	TRBJ2-1	CATSLGQGSEQFF	TGTGCCACCAGTCTCGGACAGGGAAGTGAGCAGTTCTTC
many	TRBD1	TRBV7-2	TRBJ1-5	CASSLHRGGNQPQHF	TGTGCCAGCAGCTTGCACAGGGGGGGCAATCAGCCCCAGCATTTT
.	TRBD2	TRBV27	TRBJ2-2	CASREGTDAGELFF	TGTGCCAGCCGGGAGGGGACCGATGCCGGGGAGCTGTTTTTT
.	.	TRBV27	TRBJ1-1	CASIGFDTEAFF	TGTGCCAGCATAGGTTTTGACACTGAAGCTTTCTTT
.	.	TRBV20-1	TRBJ2-5	CSAREGATSRQETQYF	TGCAGTGCTAGAGAAGGGGCTACTAGTCGGCAAGAGACCCAGTACTTC
many	.	TRBV3-1	TRBJ1-5	CASSFSGSQPQHF	TGTGCCAGCAGCTTCAGCGGTAGTCAGCCCCAGCATTTT
many	.	TRBV28	TRBJ1-2	CASSPRTLYGYTF	TGTGCCAGCAGCCCGCGGACACTCTATGGCTACACCTTC
many	.	TRBV30	TRBJ2-7	CAWEAGVEQYF	TGTGCCTGGGAGGCAGGGGTCGAGCAGTACTTC
many	.	TRBV7-2	TRBJ2-6	CASSLGETGANVLTF	TGTGCCAGCAGCTTAGGAGAAACTGGGGCCAACGTCCTGACTTTC
many	.	TRBV28	TRBJ1-2	CASSLYDSYGYTF	TGTGCCAGCAGTTTATATGACAGCTATGGCTACACCTTC
many	TRBD2	TRBV7-2	TRBJ2-5	CASSPLPSGRFQETQYF	TGTGCCAGCAGCCCGTTACCTAGCGGGAGGTTCCAAGAGACCCAGTACTTC
.	.	TRBV5-1	TRBJ1-6	CASSLEEASNSPLHF	TGCGCCAGCAGCTTGGAGGAGGCGAGTAATTCACCCCTCCACTTT
many	.	TRBV12-3/TRBV12-4	TRBJ2-5	CASSRGGTGETQYF	TGTGCCAGCAGTCGTGGGGGTACTGGAGAGACCCAGTACTTC
many	.	TRBV29-1	TRBJ1-2	CSSVVVNYGYTF	TGCAGCTCTGTAGTGGTTAACTATGGCTACACCTTC
many	.	TRBV6-2/TRBV6-3	TRBJ1-2	CASSYLEDYGYTF	TGTGCCAGCAGTTACTTGGAGGACTATGGCTACACCTTC
.	.	TRBV5-1	TRBJ2-7	CASSLGRVGEQYF	TGCGCCAGCAGCTTGGGCCGTGTGGGAGAGCAGTACTTC
.	.	TRBV19	TRBJ2-5	CASSRTTGAQGWRQETQYF	TGTGCCAGTAGTAGAACTACCGGGGCACAGGGATGGCGCCAAGAGACCCAGTACTTC
.	TRBD2	TRBV20-1	TRBJ2-7	CSAFHSGSHEQYF	TGCAGTGCCTTCCATAGCGGGAGCCACGAGCAGTACTTC
many	TRBD2	TRBV24-1	TRBJ2-5	CATSAPGGQETQYF	TGTGCCACCAGTGCGCCGGGAGGGCAAGAGACCCAGTACTTC
many	TRBD1	TRBV30	TRBJ1-2	CAWSLTGGDGYTF	TGTGCCTGGAGTTTGACAGGGGGGGATGGCTACACCTTC
few	.	TRBV6-5	TRBJ1-5	CASSYSFGDQPQHF	TGTGCCAGCAGTTACTCGTTCGGGGATCAGCCCCAGCATTTT
.	.	TRBV14	TRBJ2-7	CASSPREFAYEQYF	TGTGCCAGCAGCCCCCGGGAGTTTGCCTACGAGCAGTACTTC
many	.	TRBV18	TRBJ2-7	CASSPPLSYEQYF	TGTGCCAGCTCACCACCCCTTAGCTACGAGCAGTACTTC
.	.	TRBV6-2/TRBV6-3	TRBJ2-2	CASSYSSMSGELFF	TGTGCCAGCAGTTACTCGAGTATGTCCGGGGAGCTGTTTTTT
many	.	TRBV20-1	TRBJ2-5	CSARDSWGDRNQETQYF	TGCAGTGCTAGAGATTCTTGGGGGGACCGGAACCAAGAGACCCAGTACTTC
.	.	TRBV4-3	TRBJ2-5	CASSQDYNQETQYF	TGCGCCAGCAGCCAGGACTACAATCAAGAGACCCAGTACTTC
.	.	TRBV7-2	TRBJ2-1	CASSLDRASGEQFF	TGTGCCAGCAGCTTAGATCGGGCGTCGGGTGAGCAGTTCTTC
many	TRBD1	TRBV28	TRBJ2-5	CASSSQPGQGAAAQEAQYF	TGTGCCAGCAGTTCTCAGCCGGGACAGGGGGCAGCAGCCCAAGAGGCCCAGTACTTC
few	.	TRBV3-1	TRBJ2-2	CASSQGVTRAFVNGELFF	TGTGCCAGCAGCCAAGGGGTCACTCGCGCCTTCGTGAACGGGGAGCTGTTTTTT
.	.	TRBV28	TRBJ2-2	CASGRIKGDRPPGELFF	TGTGCCAGCGGCCGGATTAAAGGGGACCGGCCCCCCGGGGAGCTGTTTTTT
few	.	TRBV29-1	TRBJ2-5	CSVEGQSNEETQYF	TGCAGCGTTGAAGGTCAATCCAACGAAGAGACCCAGTACTTC
many	TRBD1	TRBV12-3/TRBV12-4	TRBJ2-7	CASSPIRTGAYEQYF	TGTGCCAGCAGTCCCATAAGGACAGGTGCCTACGAGCAGTACTTC
many	TRBD2	TRBV11-3	TRBJ2-1	CASSLSGRGYNEQFF	TGTGCCAGCAGCCTGAGCGGGAGAGGCTACAATGAGCAGTTCTTC
.	TRBD2	TRBV25-1	TRBJ2-3	CASSDWEGGGTDTQYF	TGTGCCAGCAGTGACTGGGAGGGCGGAGGCACAGATACGCAGTATTTT
many	.	TRBV27	TRBJ1-5	CASSPGTISNQPQHF	TGTGCCAGCAGTCCCGGGACCATTAGCAATCAGCCCCAGCATTTT
many	TRBD1	TRBV19	TRBJ2-7	CASSKGRGFDEQYF	TGTGCCAGTAGTAAGGGCAGGGGGTTCGACGAGCAGTACTTC
.	.	TRBV28	TRBJ1-1	CASSRRQDTEAFF	TGTGCCAGCAGCCGTAGACAGGACACTGAAGCTTTCTTT
few	TRBD1	TRBV15	TRBJ2-2	CATSRGQGNTGELFF	TGTGCCACCAGCAGAGGACAGGGGAACACCGGGGAGCTGTTTTTT
few	.	TRBV19	TRBJ2-7	CASSILPGHKSYEQYF	TGTGCCAGTAGTATACTTCCGGGACACAAATCCTACGAGCAGTACTTC